This TCR beta chain was obtained from a study of shared clonotypes between healthy human individuals. Study-level information: Per donor, CD8 memory used one plate, CD8 naive used two, CD4 memory used three and CD4 naive used three. General study points: Despite large depth, rarefaction showed incomplete sorted-subset sequencing. Collection of samples was limited to blood; tissue repertoires likely differ.

As for this clone: Antigen: not known.

CDR1 and CDR2 from the germline V gene are LNHDA and SQIVND (reference sequence). The CDR3 runs 13 residues. Trimming at V came to 6 bases and at J to 2 bases, leaving 3 bases not matched to a gene. The assay was immunoSEQ multiplex PCR, and TCRdb's table has in-frame clones only and misses some. The sample consists of some 980,000 clones, about 80% of them appearing once. The rearrangement uses TRBV19 and TRBJ2-7; TRBD1 matches 8 bases. Specimen: memory CD4+ T cells sorted from blood. Subset noted: CD45RA-negative fraction. The source is a man younger than 35 in good health. In nucleotides, the CDR3 is TGTGCCAGTAGCGACAGGGGAACCTACGAGCAGTACTTC. It specifies CASSDRGTYEQYF.